The 28 T cell receptor beta chains given below trace back to one sample, sequenced in a study of T cell changes during pregnancy in multiple sclerosis. Assay: immunoSEQ multiplex PCR; the TCRdb copy retains only in-frame clones and omits some. The sample carries some 100,000 clones, around nine tenths recorded once. Sequencing was performed on peripheral blood, taken in the second trimester of pregnancy. The origin of the receptors is a female donor with multiple sclerosis, enrolled in a pregnancy study.

This clone came up once. The rearrangement links TRBV19 to TRBJ2-7; 8 bases agree with TRBD1. Germline CDR1 and CDR2: LNHDA and SQIVND (reference sequence). V was clipped by 3 bases and J by 2 bases; unmatched bases: 6. The CDR3 is 15 residues long. The CDR3 region is CASSILDRVTYEQYF. CDR3 sequence (DNA): TGTGCCAGTAGTATTTTGGACAGGGTGACCTACGAGCAGTACTTC.

The V gene is TRBV5-4, the J gene TRBJ1-1; maybe TRBD1 (6 bases). The germline V and J ends were trimmed by 4 bases and 3 bases, with 16 bases remaining between them. The CDR3 is made up of 15 amino acids. Germline V gives CDR1 SGHNT, CDR2 YYREEE (reference sequence). As DNA, the CDR3 is TGTGCCAGCAGCAGGGCAGGGGCGGTTGACACTGAAGCTTTCTTT. Protein product: CASSRAGAVDTEAFF.

The rearrangement links TRBV10-1 to TRBJ1-3; D possibly corresponds to TRBD1 (6 bases). Trimming removed 5 bases at V and 2 bases at J, with 13 bases between. The CDR3 has 15 amino acids. CDR1 and CDR2 (germline): WNHNN, SYGVQD (reference sequence). In DNA form, the CDR3 reads TGCGCCAGCAGTAGGGGGTGGGTAACTGGAAACACCATATATTTT. Protein: CASSRGWVTGNTIYF.

The genes are TRBV5-1 and TRBJ2-1, with 8 bases identical to TRBD1. The CDR3 has 16 residues. The ends lost 2 bases at V and 7 bases at J; junction bases unmatched: 11. Germline V CDR1 and CDR2: SGHRS, YFSETQ. The CDR3 region is CASSFQPGQVKNEQFF. In DNA form, the CDR3 reads TGCGCCAGCAGCTTCCAGCCGGGACAGGTCAAGAATGAGCAGTTCTTC.

This chain links TRBV6-5 with TRBJ2-3; 8 positions agree with TRBD2. The J segment lost 2 bases and the V segment lost 8 bases, leaving 0 bases of the junction unmatched. CDR1 is MNHEY and CDR2 is SVGAGI in the germline V gene. CDR3 length: 12 residues. Here the CDR3 DNA reads TGTGCCAGCGGACTAGCCACAGATACGCAGTATTTT. Encoded protein: CASGLATDTQYF.

V gene TRBV6-6 combines with J gene TRBJ1-1; 8 bases agree with TRBD1. The germline V gene has CDR1 MNHNY and CDR2 SVGAGI (reference sequence). The junction had 8 bases not matched to a gene; V was cut back by 5 bases and J by 6 bases. The CDR3 extends over 14 amino acids. In nucleotides, the CDR3 is TGTGCCAGCAGTCTGGACAGGGTATGGGCTGAAGCTTTCTTT. Amino acid sequence: CASSLDRVWAEAFF.

In its sample, this clone was seen once. The chain uses TRBV14 and TRBJ2-5; 10 positions agree with TRBD2. After removal of 4 bases from V and 4 bases from J, the junction contained 9 bases not matched to a gene. The CDR3 is 16 amino acids. Germline V gives CDR1 SGHDN, CDR2 FVKESK. CDR3 DNA: TGTGCCAGCAGCCCAGATCTAGCGGGAGTGAGAGAGACCCAGTACTTC. It translates to CASSPDLAGVRETQYF.

The chain has TRBV5-4 and TRBJ1-2; TRBD1 is a possible D gene (6 bases). In germline, CDR1 is SGHNT, CDR2 YYREEE (reference sequence). This CDR3 region has 13 residues. V was clipped by 4 bases and J by 7 bases, with 14 bases between them. CDR3 sequence (DNA): TGTGCCAGCAGCCCGGACAGTATTGGTGGCTACACCTTC. It specifies CASSPDSIGGYTF.

The rearrangement uses TRBV27 and TRBJ1-1; a weak D match, TRBD1 (5 bases). Trimming cost V 6 bases and J 5 bases, with 22 bases left between them. Germline V gives CDR1 MNHEY, CDR2 SMNVEV (reference sequence). The CDR3 runs 16 residues. This chain's CDR3 is CASRTRQGTGDTEAFF. As DNA, the CDR3 is TGTGCCAGCAGAACCAGACAAGGGACGGGGGATACTGAAGCTTTCTTT.

The count of this clone is one. V usage is TRBV7-2 and J usage is TRBJ1-2; D remains unclear. The CDR3 loop spans 12 amino acids. V was trimmed by 6 bases and J by 4 bases, leaving 9 bases between them. Germline V CDR1 and CDR2: SGHTA, FQGNSA. CDR3 in DNA: TGTGCCAGCAGAGGAGCGGGCTATGGCTACACCTTC. Translation gives CASRGAGYGYTF.

The chain joins TRBV27 to TRBJ2-1, with a possible D match to TRBD1 (7 bases). The CDR3 sequence is 15 residues long. Per germline, CDR1 MNHEY and CDR2 SMNVEV (reference sequence). Trimming pared 6 bases from V and 4 bases from J, leaving 16 bases between. The CDR3 is CASSHRGTVYNEQFF. The CDR3 bases are TGTGCCAGCAGCCATCGGGGGACAGTATACAATGAGCAGTTCTTC.

The V call is TRBV5-4, the J call TRBJ1-1, with 8 nucleotides matching TRBD1. Germline loops: CDR1 SGHNT, CDR2 YYREEE (reference sequence). There are 14 residues in the CDR3. After removal of 0 bases from V and 5 bases from J, the junction contained 3 bases not matched to a gene. The CDR3 loop reads CASSLGRGRTEAFF. CDR3 DNA sequence: TGTGCCAGCAGCTTGGGCAGGGGGCGAACTGAAGCTTTCTTT.

Only one count was recorded for this clone. The genes are TRBV30 and TRBJ1-1, with D possibly being TRBD1 (6 bases). The V gene lost 5 bases and the J gene lost 1 base, with 8 bases spanning the gap. The CDR3 is 12 amino acids. Germline CDR1 and CDR2: GTSNPN and SVGIG (reference sequence). DNA for the CDR3: TGTGCCTGGGCGGACAGGAACACTGAAGCTTTCTTT. Its protein is CAWADRNTEAFF.

The chain combines TRBV5-6 with TRBJ2-7, with TRBD1 matching 9 bases. The germline gives CDR1 SGHDT, CDR2 YYEEEE. The CDR3 runs 17 residues. With V trimmed by 0 bases and J by 7 bases, 14 bases remained unmatched. The CDR3 DNA follows: TGTGCCAGCAGCTTGGTCTCTGGACAGGGGTTTCCTTGGGAGCAGTACTTC. Translation: CASSLVSGQGFPWEQYF.

V usage is TRBV19 and J usage is TRBJ2-7; no firm D call. This CDR3 has 13 residues. In germline, CDR1 is LNHDA, CDR2 SQIVND (reference sequence). Trimming took off 6 bases at V and 2 bases at J, with 11 bases between the two ends. The CDR3 spells CASRSNTAYEQYF. The CDR3 nucleotides are TGTGCCAGTAGAAGTAACACAGCCTACGAGCAGTACTTC.

V gene TRBV18 combines with J gene TRBJ1-1, with D perhaps matching TRBD1 (5 bases). Germline V gene lookup returns CDR1 KGHSH and CDR2 LQKENI. CDR3 length: 15 residues. The ends were cut back, 3 bases at V and 4 bases at J, with 15 bases in the middle. CDR3 coding DNA: TGTGCCAGCTCACCGTCGTCGGGGGGAGGCACTGAAGCTTTCTTT. Translation gives CASSPSSGGGTEAFF.

The chain links TRBV28 to TRBJ1-1, with no clear D. CDR3 size: 14 residues. CDR1 and CDR2 from the germline V gene are MDHEN and SYDVKM. V lost 9 bases to trimming and J lost 3 bases, with 17 bases between them. CDR3 protein: CASTEGSTHTEAFF. The DNA of the CDR3 is TGTGCCAGTACCGAGGGCAGTACTCACACTGAAGCTTTCTTT.

The rearrangement joins TRBV7-9 to TRBJ1-1; D gene uncertain. The germline V and J ends were trimmed by 4 bases and 5 bases, with 17 bases remaining between them. Germline V gives CDR1 SEHNR, CDR2 FQNEAQ (reference sequence). The CDR3 sequence is 15 residues long. In DNA form, the CDR3 reads TGTGCCAGCAGCTCCCTAGCGTGGGCCGAGACTGAAGCTTTCTTT. Protein product: CASSSLAWAETEAFF.

J is TRBJ2-7 and V is TRBV7-6; 7 bases map to TRBD2. CDR1 and CDR2 (germline): SGHVS, FNYEAQ. Trimming removed 0 bases from V and 3 bases from J; junction bases left unmatched: 8. The CDR3 runs 16 residues. DNA for the CDR3: TGTGCCAGCAGCTTAGCGTCGAGCGGGAAGGGCTACGAGCAGTACTTC. Amino acids: CASSLASSGKGYEQYF.

The V gene is TRBV28, the J gene TRBJ2-1; no clear D gene. CDR3 length: 15 amino acids. In germline, CDR1 is MDHEN, CDR2 SYDVKM. Trimming shortened V by 6 bases and J by 2 bases, and 14 bases separated the two germline ends. CDR3 loop: CASSPTSSPYNEQFF. The CDR3 nucleotides are TGTGCCAGCAGCCCCACTTCAAGTCCCTACAATGAGCAGTTCTTC.

This chain links TRBV29-1 with TRBJ2-5; D uncertain. CDR1 is SQVTM and CDR2 is ANQGSEA in the germline V gene. The length of the CDR3 is 15 residues. Trimming took off 5 bases at V and 5 bases at J, with 21 bases between the two ends. DNA for the CDR3: TGCAGCGTTCTCATTGACATCATCAGGTGGGAGACCCAGTACTTC. This gives the protein CSVLIDIIRWETQYF.

This clone has just one count. This rearrangement joins TRBV7-9 to TRBJ1-2, with TRBD1 matching over 7 bases. Trimming at V came to 5 bases and at J to 0 bases, leaving 6 bases not matched to a gene. Germline V lookup: CDR1 SEHNR, CDR2 FQNEAQ (reference sequence). This CDR3 has 15 amino acids. CDR3 sequence: CASSVGDRANYGYTF. For the CDR3, the DNA is TGTGCCAGCAGCGTTGGGGACAGAGCTAACTATGGCTACACCTTC.

The V gene is TRBV7-2, the J gene TRBJ2-1; TRBD1 aligns across 7 bases. The CDR3 spans 18 residues. Germline CDR1 and CDR2: SGHTA and FQGNSA. The V segment lost 4 bases and the J segment 5 bases; nucleotides outside the gene matches: 17. The CDR3 nucleotides read TGTGCCAGCAGCTACCTTAAGTCTGCGGACAGGCCAAACAATGAGCAGTTCTTC. Protein sequence: CASSYLKSADRPNNEQFF.

The chain couples TRBV5-1 to TRBJ2-1, with D perhaps TRBD1 (5 bases). CDR1 is SGHRS, CDR2 YFSETQ, per germline. The CDR3 is made up of 15 amino acids. V was trimmed by 0 bases and J by 4 bases, leaving 11 bases between them. CDR3 protein: CASSLGLRGYNEQFF. The CDR3 DNA reads TGCGCCAGCAGCTTGGGGCTTAGGGGTTACAATGAGCAGTTCTTC.

The chain joins TRBV6-1 to TRBJ1-5, with unresolved D. The CDR3 totals 13 residues. Trimming took 6 bases from V and 5 from J, leaving 11 bases between them. Germline CDR1 reads MNHNS; CDR2 reads SASEGT. The chain's CDR3 is CASRKERDQPQHF. CDR3 DNA: TGTGCCAGCAGGAAAGAGAGGGATCAGCCCCAGCATTTT.

This sequence joins TRBV7-9 and TRBJ1-1; D not resolved. Germline-derived CDR1 and CDR2 are SEHNR and FQNEAQ (reference sequence). Trimming removed 1 base at V and 4 bases at J, with 7 bases between. The CDR3 is 13 residues long. Here the CDR3 DNA reads TGTGCCAGCAGCTTAGTCGGGTCCACTGAAGCTTTCTTT. Its protein is CASSLVGSTEAFF.

V and J are TRBV7-9 and TRBJ1-1; a weak D match, TRBD1 (6 bases). This CDR3 has 18 amino acids. Germline V gene data show CDR1 as SEHNR and CDR2 as FQNEAQ (reference sequence). Trimming shortened V by 2 bases and J by 5 bases, and 24 bases separated the two germline ends. The CDR3 here is CASSLWGGRGILLTEAFF. In nucleotides, the CDR3 is TGTGCCAGCAGCTTATGGGGGGGCAGGGGAATTCTCTTAACTGAAGCTTTCTTT.

The chain couples TRBV27 to TRBJ2-1, with 9 nucleotides matching TRBD2. The CDR3 is made up of 16 amino acids. The germline V gene has CDR1 MNHEY and CDR2 SMNVEV (reference sequence). Germline trimming cut 5 bases from V and 5 bases from J; bases unmatched to any gene: 10. The CDR3 coding sequence is TGTGCCAGCAGTAGCGTAGCGGGAGTTATCCACAATGAGCAGTTCTTC. Translating gives CASSSVAGVIHNEQFF.